Presented here are 9 T cell receptor beta chains from one specimen sequenced in a study of blood T cell repertoires in COVID-19. Clones were sequenced by immunoSEQ multiplex PCR, and TCRdb holds only the in-frame ones, with some missing. This sample yields 130,000 to 150,000 clones, of which approximately 84% are seen a single time; about 5.8% belongs to the top ten. The sample consisted of peripheral blood. The receptors here all came from a human donor in a cohort sampled during active COVID-19.

This clone was observed a single time. The chain is built from TRBV27 and TRBJ2-3, with D possibly being TRBD2 (5 bases). Germline assignment: CDR1 MNHEY and CDR2 SMNVEV (reference sequence). V lost 6 bases and J lost 0, with 16 bases in between. This CDR3 is built from 16 residues. The CDR3 nucleotides are TGTGCCAGCAGAGGTTGGGCCCGGACTAGCACAGATACGCAGTATTTT. Translating it yields CASRGWARTSTDTQYF.

The chain combines TRBV28 with TRBJ1-5, with no clear D. CDR1 and CDR2 from the germline V gene are MDHEN and SYDVKM. Trimming left V 3 bases short and J 4 bases short, with 16 bases between. The CDR3 has 16 residues. CDR3 loop: CASSLVGRTKNQPQHF. CDR3 nucleotides: TGTGCCAGCAGTTTGGTTGGGAGAACCAAAAATCAGCCCCAGCATTTT. The entire variable domain, with the rest obtained from reference TRBV28 and TRBJ1-5, is as follows: DVKVTQSSRYLVKRTGEKVFLECVQDMDHENMFWYRQDPGLGLRLIYFSYDVKMKEKGDIPEGYSVSREKKERFSLILESASTNQTSMYLCASSLVGRTKNQPQHFGDGTRLSIL.

The chain employs TRBV7-2 and TRBJ2-3, with 8 bases matching TRBD1. The germline gives CDR1 SGHTA, CDR2 FQGNSA. The trim removed 8 bases at V and 5 bases at J, leaving 12 bases unmatched. CDR3 length: 15 residues. CDR3 loop: CASEGQGALGDTQYF. The CDR3, as DNA: TGTGCCAGCGAGGGCCAGGGGGCGCTAGGAGATACGCAGTATTTT.

In the case of this clone: The junction differs from germline at one of its ends, possibly a read error. This chain uses TRBV7-7 with TRBJ2-7, with D tentatively TRBD2 (10 bases). The CDR3 consists of 15 residues. CDR1 is SSHAT, CDR2 FNYEAQ, per germline (reference sequence). The CDR3 loop is CASSLAGGQGYEQYF. CDR3 bases: TGTGCTAGCAGCTTAGCGGGGGGACAGGGCTACGAGCAGTACTTC.

The chain has TRBV6-4 and TRBJ2-7, with TRBD1 as a possible D gene (6 bases). V was pared by 5 bases and J by 4 bases, with 12 bases between. Per germline, CDR1 MRHNA and CDR2 SNTAGT. This CDR3 is 13 amino acids long. This CDR3 reads CASSQGPGYEQYF. The CDR3 nucleotides read TGTGCCAGCAGTCAGGGGCCAGGGTACGAGCAGTACTTC.

The rearrangement uses TRBV7-2 and TRBJ1-6, with TRBD1 as a possible D gene (5 bases). Germline V gene lookup returns CDR1 SGHTA and CDR2 FQGNSA. The CDR3 extends over 13 amino acids. V was pared by 5 bases and J by 12 bases, with 14 bases between. CDR3 bases: TGTGCCAGCAGCCTAGGGACTCTGGGACCCCTCCACTTT. As protein: CASSLGTLGPLHF.

Only one count was recorded for this clone. The chain carries TRBV15 and TRBJ1-6; a weak D match, TRBD1 (5 bases). From germline, CDR1 is LNHNV and CDR2 YYDKDF (reference sequence). There are 15 residues in the CDR3. The V and J ends lost 5 bases and 6 bases respectively, with 14 bases between them. CDR3 amino acids: CATSLGGLGNSPLHF. DNA of the CDR3: TGTGCCACCAGCTTGGGGGGTTTAGGTAATTCACCCCTCCACTTT. Based on the CDR3 plus reference TRBV15 and TRBJ1-6, the full variable domain is DAMVIQNPRYQVTQFGKPVTLSCSQTLNHNVMYWYQQKSSQAPKLLFHYYDKDFNNEADTPDNFQSRRPNTSFCFLDIRSPGLGDTAMYLCATSLGGLGNSPLHFGNGTRLTVT.

This clone was seen a few times. The chain couples TRBV7-2 to TRBJ1-2; 11 bases agree with TRBD1. Trimming cost V 5 bases and J 7 bases; bases outside gene matches: 12. The CDR3 covers 16 residues. Germline CDR1 reads SGHTA; CDR2 reads FQGNSA. CDR3 bases: TGTGCCAGCAGCCGGCGGGACAGGGGGGCAATGGGTGGCTACACCTTC. It yields the protein CASSRRDRGAMGGYTF.

This clone was counted once. The junction does not match germline at one end; this may be a read error. The chain combines TRBV7-7 with TRBJ2-2, with 7 bases that match TRBD2. This CDR3 contains 16 residues. The germline V gene encodes CDR1 SSHAT and CDR2 FNYEAQ (reference sequence). The CDR3 DNA follows: TGTGCTAGCAGCTTACTGATCGGGGGAGGGAACGGGGAGCTGTTTTTT. Translated: CASSLLIGGGNGELFF. Combining the CDR3 with reference TRBV7-7 and TRBJ2-2 gives the whole variable domain GAGVSQSPRYKVTKRGQDVTLRCDPISSHATLYWYQQALGQGPEFLTYFNYEAQPDKSGLPSDRFSAERPEGSISTLTIQRTEQRDSAMYRCASSLLIGGGNGELFFGEGSRLTVL.